This T cell receptor (beta chain) was profiled in a study of OX40 agonist ivuxolimab in advanced cancers. Study in general: A mean age of about 56 years, range roughly 23 to 85, was recorded, and about 83% were male.

Sequencing was performed with immunoSEQ multiplex PCR; in TCRdb, only in-frame clones are kept and a portion is missing. Here the sample spans fewer than 55,000 clones, approximately 80% being singletons. Study findings and constraints: At doses 0.1 to 3.0 mg/kg, CD4+ and CD8+ clones expanded.

In the case of this clone: Antigen unknown.

The starting material was CD4+ or CD8+ T cells sorted from blood, obtained in a trial of the OX40 agonist ivuxolimab. The clonotype comes from an adult with an advanced solid tumor such as melanoma, head and neck, liver or kidney cancer.

In nucleotides, the CDR3 is TGTGCTAGTGTTTACGGGCAGAACACTGAAGCTTTCTTT. It codes for CASVYGQNTEAFF. The chain uses TRBV12-5 and TRBJ1-1; D gene ambiguous. CDR3 length equals 13 residues. V shed 7 bases and J shed 1 base, with 10 bases lying between them. CDR1 and CDR2 (germline): LGHNT, FRNRAP.